These T cell receptor beta chains were read from a single sample in a study of CD4 and CD8 cells across lung adenocarcinoma regions. TCRdb ran MiXCR on the PCR reads and lists one entry per CDR3 protein. This sample carries approximately 10,000 distinct CDR3 sequences, 59% of them seen once, and the ten largest clones take 88%. Source material: CD8+ T cells from the margin of a lung tumor. The receptors stem from a male donor with lung adenocarcinoma. The CD4 and CD8 labels of this study may be unreliable. CDR3s include the opening cysteine and the closing phenylalanine or tryptophan.

v_gene	j_gene	CDR3aa
TRBV10-1	TRBJ2-3	CASSQGLTSGGTDTQYF
TRBV12-3/TRBV12-4	TRBJ2-1	CASSLSGDMYNEQFF
TRBV6-5	TRBJ1-1	CASSYSTFASEAFF
TRBV10-3	TRBJ1-2	CAIGQELRNGYTF
TRBV27	TRBJ2-3	CASSSYDTQYF
TRBV4-1	TRBJ2-1	CASSQWPGTQDNEQFF
TRBV10-1	TRBJ2-1	CASSESGRVEQFF
TRBV6-1	TRBJ1-1	CASSQGQGAEAFF
TRBV10-3	TRBJ2-7	CTTRGGASYEQYF
TRBV25-1	TRBJ2-4	CASSEWGSGSKETQYF
TRBV6-1	TRBJ2-5	CASRGVGGRDQETQYF
TRBV27	TRBJ2-7	CASSLGRDHEQYF
TRBV7-2	TRBJ2-5	CASSPGGYQETQYF
TRBV7-9	TRBJ1-1	CASSLGQMNTEAFF
TRBV6-1	TRBJ2-4	CAGSGLWGKNIQYF
TRBV6-1	TRBJ2-5	CASSEAPVVLPRREQYF
TRBV10-1	TRBJ2-3	CAGSGAGDAETQYF
TRBV6-1	TRBJ2-1	CASSGSGVSSNEQFF
TRBV6-1	TRBJ1-2	CASSEALGLYGYTF
TRBV5-4	TRBJ2-3	CASSLYGQDTQYF
TRBV7-6	TRBJ1-6	CASSLNRADSPLHF
TRBV6-1	TRBJ2-3	CASATARTDTQYF
TRBV6-1	TRBJ2-3	CASGRESTTDTQYF
TRBV6-1	NA	CASRLVPGLGSYEQYF
TRBV6-5	TRBJ1-2	CASSYEGRRDYGYTF
TRBV10-2	NA	CASSSHGLGYEQYF
TRBV6-1	NA	CASAEAGGRDQETQYF
TRBV6-5	TRBJ2-1	CASEEDRSSYNEQFF
TRBV9	TRBJ2-5	CASSPPSGTQYF
TRBV6-1	TRBJ1-1	CASSFQGATTEAFF
TRBV6-1	TRBJ2-1	CASSDLAGALPNEQFF
TRBV6-1	NA	CASSPRTNYEQYF
TRBV14	NA	CASSQDLDYEQYF
TRBV27	TRBJ1-2	CASSKQGGYTF
TRBV10-1	TRBJ1-1	CASSASGGGFREAFF
TRBV7-2	TRBJ2-1	CASSFPGSGVDEQFF
TRBV4-1	NA	CASSPQLTSGSYEQYF
TRBV27	NA	CASSFSGGRLEQYF
TRBV6-5	TRBJ2-3	CASSYTGTSTDTQYF
TRBV6-5	TRBJ1-3	CASSYSLAFSGNTIYF
TRBV6-1	TRBJ2-3	CASLRLLGREGRGDTQYF
TRBV12-5	TRBJ1-4	CASGLRQGGDEKLFF
TRBV12-3/TRBV12-4	TRBJ2-5	CASSFSGTETQYF
TRBV18	TRBJ2-1	CASSPTLGTSGIYNEQFF
TRBV27	NA	CASIFNRRVKGADTQYF
TRBV6-5	TRBJ2-4	CASSTRGSFAKNIQYF
TRBV6-5	NA	CASGYSAVSNDTQYF
TRBV6-1	TRBJ2-3	CARGNVGLDAETQYF
TRBV7-2	TRBJ2-1	CASSPSSGRYNEQFF
TRBV7-2	TRBJ2-1	CASSRAGVYNEQFF
TRBV7-9	TRBJ2-1	CASSPSGRGHNEQFF
TRBV6-1	TRBJ1-1	CASWGGRMNTEAFF
TRBV6-1	TRBJ1-1	CASMGHTSYTEAFF
TRBV6-1	TRBJ2-5	CASGGPGTGDRETQYF
TRBV6-1	TRBJ2-1	CASSDWGGLSSYNEQFF
TRBV6-5	TRBJ2-1	CASSLAGGGYDEQFF
TRBV6-1	TRBJ2-3	CASSESGIGARDTQYF
TRBV6-1	NA	CAAGPGTGGTNTQYF
TRBV27	TRBJ2-3	CASSLTILSTGADTQYF